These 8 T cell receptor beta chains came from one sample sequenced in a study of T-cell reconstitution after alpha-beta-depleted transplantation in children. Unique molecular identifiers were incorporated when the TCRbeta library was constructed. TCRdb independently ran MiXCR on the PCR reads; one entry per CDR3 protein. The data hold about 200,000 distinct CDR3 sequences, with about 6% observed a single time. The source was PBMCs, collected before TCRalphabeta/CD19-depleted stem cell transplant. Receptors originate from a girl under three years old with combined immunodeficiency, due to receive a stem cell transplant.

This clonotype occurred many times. The CDR3 region is CASSQLAGRRAHEQFF. The CDR3 DNA follows: TGCGCCAGCAGCCAACTAGCGGGGCGGAGGGCACATGAGCAGTTCTTC. This rearrangement joins TRBV4-1 to TRBJ2-1; 9 bases fit TRBD2. In germline, CDR1 is MGHRA, CDR2 YSYEKL. This CDR3 comprises 16 residues. Losses at the gene ends were 2 bases for V and 8 bases for J; bases not matched to a gene: 10.

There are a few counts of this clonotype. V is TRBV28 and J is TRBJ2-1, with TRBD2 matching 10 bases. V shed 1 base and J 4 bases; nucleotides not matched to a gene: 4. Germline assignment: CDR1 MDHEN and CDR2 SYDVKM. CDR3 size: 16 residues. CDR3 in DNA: TGTGCCAGCAGTTTATTAGTAGCGGGGGGTTACAATGAGCAGTTCTTC. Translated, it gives CASSLLVAGGYNEQFF. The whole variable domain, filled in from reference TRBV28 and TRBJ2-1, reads DVKVTQSSRYLVKRTGEKVFLECVQDMDHENMFWYRQDPGLGLRLIYFSYDVKMKEKGDIPEGYSVSREKKERFSLILESASTNQTSMYLCASSLLVAGGYNEQFFGPGTRLTVL.

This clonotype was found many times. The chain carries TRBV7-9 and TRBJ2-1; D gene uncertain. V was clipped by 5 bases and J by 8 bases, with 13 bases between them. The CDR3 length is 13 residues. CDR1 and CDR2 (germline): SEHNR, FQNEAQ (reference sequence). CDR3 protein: CASSPEGIDEQFF. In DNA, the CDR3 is TGTGCCAGCAGCCCCGAAGGGATCGATGAGCAGTTCTTC.

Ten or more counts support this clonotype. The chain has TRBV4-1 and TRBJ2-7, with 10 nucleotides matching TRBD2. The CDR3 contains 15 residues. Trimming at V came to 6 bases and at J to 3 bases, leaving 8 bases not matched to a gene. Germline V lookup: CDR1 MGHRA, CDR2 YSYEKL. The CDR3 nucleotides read TGCGCCAGCAGGGAAATCTGGACTAGCGGCTACGAGCAGTACTTC. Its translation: CASREIWTSGYEQYF.

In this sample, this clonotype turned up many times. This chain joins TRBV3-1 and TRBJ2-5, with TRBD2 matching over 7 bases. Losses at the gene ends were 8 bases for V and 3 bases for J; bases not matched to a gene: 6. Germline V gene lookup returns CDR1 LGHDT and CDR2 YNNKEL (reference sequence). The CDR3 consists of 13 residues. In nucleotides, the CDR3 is TGTGCCAGCGTCCTGGGGGGGGAAGAGACCCAGTACTTC. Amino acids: CASVLGGEETQYF.

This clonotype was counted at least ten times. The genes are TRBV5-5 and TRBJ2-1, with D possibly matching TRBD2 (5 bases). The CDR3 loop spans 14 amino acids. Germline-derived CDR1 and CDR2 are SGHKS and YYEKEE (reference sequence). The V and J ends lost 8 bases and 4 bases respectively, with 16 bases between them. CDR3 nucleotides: TGTGCCAGTGGCGGGCCCCACCCGTACAATGAGCAGTTCTTC. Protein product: CASGGPHPYNEQFF.

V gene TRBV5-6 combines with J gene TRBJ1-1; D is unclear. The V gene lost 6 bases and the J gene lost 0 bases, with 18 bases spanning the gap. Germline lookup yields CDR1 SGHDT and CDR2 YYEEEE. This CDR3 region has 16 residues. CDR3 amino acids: CASTPWVMGMNTEAFF. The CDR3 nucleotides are TGTGCCAGCACCCCCTGGGTGATGGGAATGAACACTGAAGCTTTCTTT.

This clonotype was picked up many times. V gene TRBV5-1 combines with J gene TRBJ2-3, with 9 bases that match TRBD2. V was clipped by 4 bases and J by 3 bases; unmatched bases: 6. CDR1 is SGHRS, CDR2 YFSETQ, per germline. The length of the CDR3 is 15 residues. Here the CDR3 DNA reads TGCGCCAGCAGCACTCTAGCGGGACGGACAGATACGCAGTATTTT. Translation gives CASSTLAGRTDTQYF.